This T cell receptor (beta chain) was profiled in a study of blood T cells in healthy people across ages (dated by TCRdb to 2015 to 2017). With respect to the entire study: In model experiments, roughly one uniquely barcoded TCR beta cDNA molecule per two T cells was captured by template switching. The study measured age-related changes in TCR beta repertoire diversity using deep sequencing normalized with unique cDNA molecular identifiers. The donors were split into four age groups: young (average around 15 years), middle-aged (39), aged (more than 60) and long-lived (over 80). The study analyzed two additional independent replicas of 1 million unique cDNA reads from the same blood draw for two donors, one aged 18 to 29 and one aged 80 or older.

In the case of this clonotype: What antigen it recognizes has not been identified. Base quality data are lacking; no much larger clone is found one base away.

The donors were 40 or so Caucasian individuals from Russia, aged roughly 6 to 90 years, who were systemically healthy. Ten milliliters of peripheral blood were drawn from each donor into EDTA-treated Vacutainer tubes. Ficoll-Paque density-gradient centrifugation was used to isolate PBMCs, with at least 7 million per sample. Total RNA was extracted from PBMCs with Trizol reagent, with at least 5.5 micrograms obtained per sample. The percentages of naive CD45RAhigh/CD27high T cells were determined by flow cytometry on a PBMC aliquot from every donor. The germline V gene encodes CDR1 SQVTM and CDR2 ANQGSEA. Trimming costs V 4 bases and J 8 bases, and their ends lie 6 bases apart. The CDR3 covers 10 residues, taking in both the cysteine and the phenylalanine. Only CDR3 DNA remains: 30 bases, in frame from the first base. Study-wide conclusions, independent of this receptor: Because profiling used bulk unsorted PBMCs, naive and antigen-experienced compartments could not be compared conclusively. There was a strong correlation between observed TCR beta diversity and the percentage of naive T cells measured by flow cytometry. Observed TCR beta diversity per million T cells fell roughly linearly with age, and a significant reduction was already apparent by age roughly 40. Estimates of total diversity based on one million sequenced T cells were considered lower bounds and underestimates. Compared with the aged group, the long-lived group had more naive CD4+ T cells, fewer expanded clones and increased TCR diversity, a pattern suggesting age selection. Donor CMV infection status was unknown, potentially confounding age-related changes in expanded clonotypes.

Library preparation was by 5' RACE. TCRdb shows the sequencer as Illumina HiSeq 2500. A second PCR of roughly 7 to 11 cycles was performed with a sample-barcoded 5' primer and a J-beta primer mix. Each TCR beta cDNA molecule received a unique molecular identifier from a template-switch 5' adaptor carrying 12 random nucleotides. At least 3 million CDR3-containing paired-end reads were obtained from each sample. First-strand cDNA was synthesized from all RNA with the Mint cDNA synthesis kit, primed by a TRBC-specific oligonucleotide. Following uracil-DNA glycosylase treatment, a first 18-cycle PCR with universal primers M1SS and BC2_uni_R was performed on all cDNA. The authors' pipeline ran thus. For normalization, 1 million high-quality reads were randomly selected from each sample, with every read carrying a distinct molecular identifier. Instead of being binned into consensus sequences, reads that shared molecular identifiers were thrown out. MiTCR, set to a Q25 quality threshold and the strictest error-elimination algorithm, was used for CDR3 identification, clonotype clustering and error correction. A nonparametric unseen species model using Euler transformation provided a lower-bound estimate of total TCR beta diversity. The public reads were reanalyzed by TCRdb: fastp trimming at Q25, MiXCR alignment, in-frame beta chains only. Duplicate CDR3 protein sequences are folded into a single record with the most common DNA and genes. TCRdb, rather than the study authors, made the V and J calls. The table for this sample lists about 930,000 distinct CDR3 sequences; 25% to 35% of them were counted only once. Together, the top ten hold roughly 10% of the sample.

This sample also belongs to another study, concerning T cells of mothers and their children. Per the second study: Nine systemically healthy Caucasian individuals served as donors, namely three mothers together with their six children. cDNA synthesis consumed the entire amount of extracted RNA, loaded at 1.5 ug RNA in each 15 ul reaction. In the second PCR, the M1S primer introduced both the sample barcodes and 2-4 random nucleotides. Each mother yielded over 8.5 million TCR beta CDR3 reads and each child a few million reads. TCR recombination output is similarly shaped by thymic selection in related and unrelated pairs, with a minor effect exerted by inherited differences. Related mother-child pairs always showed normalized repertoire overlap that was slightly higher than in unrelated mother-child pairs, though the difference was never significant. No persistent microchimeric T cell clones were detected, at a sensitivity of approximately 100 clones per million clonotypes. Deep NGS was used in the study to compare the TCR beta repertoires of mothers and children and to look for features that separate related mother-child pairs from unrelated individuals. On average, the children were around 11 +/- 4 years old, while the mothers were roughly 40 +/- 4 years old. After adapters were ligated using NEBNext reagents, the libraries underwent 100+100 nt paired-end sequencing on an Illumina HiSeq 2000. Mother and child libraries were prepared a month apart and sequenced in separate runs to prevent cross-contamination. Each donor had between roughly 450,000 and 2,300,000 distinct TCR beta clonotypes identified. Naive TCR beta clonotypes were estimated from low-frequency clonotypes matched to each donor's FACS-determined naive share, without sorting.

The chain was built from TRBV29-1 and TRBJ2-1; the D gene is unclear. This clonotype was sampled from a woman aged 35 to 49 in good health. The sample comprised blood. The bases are TGCAGCGTTGTTGGGGATGAGCAGTTCTTC. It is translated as CSVVGDEQFF.